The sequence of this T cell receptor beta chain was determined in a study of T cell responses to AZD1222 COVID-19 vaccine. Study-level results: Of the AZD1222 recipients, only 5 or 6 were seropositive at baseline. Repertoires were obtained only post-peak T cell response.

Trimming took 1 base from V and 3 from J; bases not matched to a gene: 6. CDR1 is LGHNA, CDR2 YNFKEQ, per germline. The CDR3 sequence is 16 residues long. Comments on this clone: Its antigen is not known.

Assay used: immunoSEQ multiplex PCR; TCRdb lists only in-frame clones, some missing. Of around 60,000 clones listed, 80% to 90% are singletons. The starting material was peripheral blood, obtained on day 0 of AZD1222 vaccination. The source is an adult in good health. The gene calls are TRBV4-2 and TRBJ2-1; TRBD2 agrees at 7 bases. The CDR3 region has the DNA TGTGCCAGCAGCCAAGTGGAGCGGGGAGGCTACAATGAGCAGTTCTTC. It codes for CASSQVERGGYNEQFF.